This is a list of T cell receptor beta chains from one sample in a study of T cell responses to AZD1222 COVID-19 vaccine. Generated by immunoSEQ multiplex PCR, the TCRdb table keeps only in-frame clones and is missing some. The sample has 55,000 to 75,000 clones, around 79% seen once. Sequenced material: peripheral blood, taken on day 0 of MenACWY control vaccination. The receptor source for this set is an adult in good health. The CDR3 runs from the conserved cysteine through the conserved F or W. Fields, in order: J gene, V gene, clone size, D gene, CDR3 DNA, CDR3 protein. D genes are given only for firm matches. Expanded clones are given a class, and other clones once, few, many or no size at all.

>TRBJ1-4|TRBV30|few|-
TGTGCCTGGAGCGCGGGAGATAATGAAAAACTGTTTTTT
CAWSAGDNEKLFF
>TRBJ1-5|TRBV2|few|-
TGTGCCAGCAGTGGCATCGGCCGGAGCAATCAGCCCCAGCATTTT
CASSGIGRSNQPQHF
>TRBJ1-6|TRBV11-2|-|-
TGTGCCAGCAGCTTAGCGGGACAATATAATTCACCCCTCCACTTT
CASSLAGQYNSPLHF
>TRBJ2-5|TRBV10-1|-|-
TGCGCCAGCAGCCCTGGAGTGGGGGAGACCCAGTACTTC
CASSPGVGETQYF
>TRBJ2-5|TRBV3-1/TRBV3-2|-|-
TGTGCCAGCAGCCATGGAACAGTTCAAGAGACCCAGTACTTC
CASSHGTVQETQYF
>TRBJ2-2|TRBV5-6|-|TRBD1
TGTGCCAGCAGTATTCCGGGACAGGCGAGAGTTGAGCTGTTTTTT
CASSIPGQARVELFF
>TRBJ2-2|TRBV4-3|-|-
TGCGCCAGCAGCCAAGATGAGCAGACAGGCGCCGGGGAGCTGTTTTTT
CASSQDEQTGAGELFF
>TRBJ2-2|TRBV5-1|-|-
TGCGCCAGCAGCTTGGACACCCAGGGAAACACCGGGGAGCTGTTTTTT
CASSLDTQGNTGELFF
>TRBJ1-6|TRBV11-2|-|-
TGTGCCAGCAGCGGCGGGGCAGGGACCTATAATTCACCCCTCCACTTT
CASSGGAGTYNSPLHF
>TRBJ2-5|TRBV28|-|-
TGTGCCAGCAGAAGGGGGATCCAAGAGACCCAGTACTTC
CASRRGIQETQYF
>TRBJ2-7|TRBV6-2/TRBV6-3|-|TRBD2
TGTGCCAGCAGTCGACCGGGACTAGCGGGAATGTACGAGCAGTACTTC
CASSRPGLAGMYEQYF
>TRBJ2-5|TRBV9|-|TRBD2
TGTGCCAGCAGCGAGGGGAGGGGACTAGCGGGACAAGAGACCCAGTACTTC
CASSEGRGLAGQETQYF
>TRBJ2-1|TRBV13|few|-
TGTGCCAGCAGCTTAGGAAGGGCCTACAATGAGCAGTTCTTC
CASSLGRAYNEQFF
>TRBJ2-2|TRBV2|-|-
TGTGCCAGCAGTGAGGCGAGAGAAGGGGAGCTGTTTTTT
CASSEAREGELFF
>TRBJ2-3|TRBV27|few|-
TGTGCCAGCAGAGCTACAACGGGCACAGATACGCAGTATTTT
CASRATTGTDTQYF
>TRBJ2-2|TRBV13|once|TRBD2
TGTGCCAGCAGCCCTGGACTAGCGGGAGAATGGAGCGCCGGGGAGCTGTTTTTT
CASSPGLAGEWSAGELFF
>TRBJ2-3|TRBV28|-|-
TGTGCCAGCAGTTTTCCTGGGCCGGACACAGATACGCAGTATTTT
CASSFPGPDTDTQYF
>TRBJ2-3|TRBV30|-|-
TGTGCCTGGGGGGCTCTGACAGATACGCAGTATTTT
CAWGALTDTQYF
>TRBJ2-7|TRBV27|-|TRBD2
TGTGCCAGCAGCTTTACCATAGCGGGAGAGCAGTACTTC
CASSFTIAGEQYF
>TRBJ2-2|TRBV11-2|-|-
TGTGCCAGCAGCTTAATAACACCATCGTCGTCCGGGGAGCTGTTTTTT
CASSLITPSSSGELFF
>TRBJ2-2|TRBV24-1|few|-
TGTGCCACCAGTTTCTCGGACAACACCGGGGAGCTGTTTTTT
CATSFSDNTGELFF
>TRBJ1-2|TRBV7-2|-|TRBD1
TGTGCCAGCAGCCCCACAGGGGCCGGCTACACCTTC
CASSPTGAGYTF
>TRBJ1-5|TRBV4-1|few|-
TGCGCCAGCAGCCAAGCGTTCGGAGGGGCGAGTCAGCCCCAGCATTTT
CASSQAFGGASQPQHF
>TRBJ1-1|TRBV7-9|-|TRBD1
TGTGCCAGCAGCCCCGACAGGGGTTTCACTGAAGCTTTCTTT
CASSPDRGFTEAFF
>TRBJ1-1|TRBV3-1/TRBV3-2|once|-
TGTGCCAGCAGCCATAGCCGGGCCCTGAGGCAGAACACTGAAGCTTTCTTT
CASSHSRALRQNTEAFF
>TRBJ2-1|TRBV18|-|-
TGTGCCAGCTCACCACCAGTTAGTAAGGGGAATGAGCAGTTCTTC
CASSPPVSKGNEQFF
>TRBJ2-1|TRBV4-2|once|-
TGTGCCAGCAGCCAAGATTTAGCGTGGACTGAGCAGTTCTTC
CASSQDLAWTEQFF
>TRBJ1-2|TRBV4-3|once|-
TGCGCCAGCAGCCAAGATTTAGCAGTCTCTGGCTACACCTTC
CASSQDLAVSGYTF
>TRBJ2-3|TRBV2|once|-
TGTGCCAGCAAAAGGGACCTGGGCACAGATACGCAGTATTTT
CASKRDLGTDTQYF
>TRBJ1-5|TRBV24-1|medium-sized|-
TGTGCCACCAGTGAGGACGGGGTCCAGCCCCAGCATTTT
CATSEDGVQPQHF
>TRBJ1-1|TRBV11-2|-|-
TGTGCCAGCAGCTTCGGGGACACGGTGAACACTGAAGCTTTCTTT
CASSFGDTVNTEAFF